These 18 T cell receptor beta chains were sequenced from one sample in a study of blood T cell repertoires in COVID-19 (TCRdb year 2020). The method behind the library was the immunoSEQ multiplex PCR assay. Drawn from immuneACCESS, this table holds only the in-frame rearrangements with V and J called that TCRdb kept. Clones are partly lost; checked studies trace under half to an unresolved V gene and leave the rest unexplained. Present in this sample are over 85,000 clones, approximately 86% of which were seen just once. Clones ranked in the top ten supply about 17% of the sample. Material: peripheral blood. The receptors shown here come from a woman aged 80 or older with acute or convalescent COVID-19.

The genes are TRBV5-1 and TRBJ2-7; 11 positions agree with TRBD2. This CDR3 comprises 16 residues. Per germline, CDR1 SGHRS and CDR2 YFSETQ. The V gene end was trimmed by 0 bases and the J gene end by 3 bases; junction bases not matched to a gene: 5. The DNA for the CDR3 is TGCGCCAGCAGCTTGGCCGTGACTAGCGGGGACTACGAGCAGTACTTC. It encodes CASSLAVTSGDYEQYF.

The CDR3 loop reads CASSSPGSKNTEAFF. Written as DNA, the CDR3 is TGTGCCAGCAGCTCACCCGGGTCCAAGAACACTGAAGCTTTCTTT. This chain links TRBV11-3 with TRBJ1-1; D is unresolved. This CDR3 has 15 residues. From germline, CDR1 is SGHNT and CDR2 YENEEA. V was trimmed by 4 bases and J by 1 base, leaving 13 bases between them.

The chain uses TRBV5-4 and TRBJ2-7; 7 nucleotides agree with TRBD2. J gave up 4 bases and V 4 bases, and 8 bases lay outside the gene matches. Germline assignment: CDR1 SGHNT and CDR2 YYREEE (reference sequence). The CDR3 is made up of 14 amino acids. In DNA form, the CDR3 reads TGTGCCAGCAGCCTAGCGGTTAACCGGTACGAGCAGTACTTC. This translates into CASSLAVNRYEQYF.

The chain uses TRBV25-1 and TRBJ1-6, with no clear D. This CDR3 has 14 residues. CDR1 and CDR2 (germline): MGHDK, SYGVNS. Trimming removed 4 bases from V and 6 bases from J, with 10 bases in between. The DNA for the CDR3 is TGTGCCAGCAGTGTCGGTTTAGCTAATTCACCCCTCCACTTT. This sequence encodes CASSVGLANSPLHF.

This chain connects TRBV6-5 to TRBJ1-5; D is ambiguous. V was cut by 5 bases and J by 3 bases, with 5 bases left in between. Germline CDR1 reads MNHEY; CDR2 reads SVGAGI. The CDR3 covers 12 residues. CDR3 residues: CASSRDNQPQHF. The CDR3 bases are TGTGCCAGCAGTAGAGACAATCAGCCCCAGCATTTT.

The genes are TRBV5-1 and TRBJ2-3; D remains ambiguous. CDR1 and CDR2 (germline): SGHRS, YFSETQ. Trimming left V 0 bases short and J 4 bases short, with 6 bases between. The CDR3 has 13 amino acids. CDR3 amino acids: CASSLAPSDTQYF. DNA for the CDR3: TGCGCCAGCAGCTTGGCCCCTTCAGATACGCAGTATTTT.

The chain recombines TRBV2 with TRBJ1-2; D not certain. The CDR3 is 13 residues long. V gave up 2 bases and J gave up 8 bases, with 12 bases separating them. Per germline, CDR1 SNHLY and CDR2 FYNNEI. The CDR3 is CASSERGVRGYTF. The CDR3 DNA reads TGTGCCAGCAGTGAACGCGGGGTTCGGGGCTACACCTTC. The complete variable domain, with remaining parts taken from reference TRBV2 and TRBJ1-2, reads EPEVTQTPSHQVTQMGQEVILRCVPISNHLYFYWYRQILGQKVEFLVSFYNNEISEKSEIFDDQFSVERPDGSNFTLKIRSTKLEDSAMYFCASSERGVRGYTFGSGTRLTVV.

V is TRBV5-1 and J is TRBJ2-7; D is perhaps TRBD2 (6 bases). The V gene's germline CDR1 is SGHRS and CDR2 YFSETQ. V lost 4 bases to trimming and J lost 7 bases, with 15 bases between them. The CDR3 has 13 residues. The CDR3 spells CASSRDSEGEQYF. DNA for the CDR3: TGCGCCAGCAGCCGGGACTCCGAGGGGGAGCAGTACTTC.

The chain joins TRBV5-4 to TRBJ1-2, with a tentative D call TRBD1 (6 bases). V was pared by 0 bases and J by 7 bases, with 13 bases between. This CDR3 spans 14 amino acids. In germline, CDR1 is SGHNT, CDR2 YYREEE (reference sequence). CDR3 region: CASSLDQGSVGYTF. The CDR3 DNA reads TGTGCCAGCAGCTTGGATCAGGGGTCTGTTGGCTACACCTTC.

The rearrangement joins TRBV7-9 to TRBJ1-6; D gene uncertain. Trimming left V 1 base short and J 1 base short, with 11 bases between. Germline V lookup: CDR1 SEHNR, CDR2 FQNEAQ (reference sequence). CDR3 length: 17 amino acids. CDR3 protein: CASSLDNGFSYNSPLHF. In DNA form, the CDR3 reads TGTGCCAGCAGCTTAGATAATGGCTTTTCCTATAATTCACCCCTCCACTTT.

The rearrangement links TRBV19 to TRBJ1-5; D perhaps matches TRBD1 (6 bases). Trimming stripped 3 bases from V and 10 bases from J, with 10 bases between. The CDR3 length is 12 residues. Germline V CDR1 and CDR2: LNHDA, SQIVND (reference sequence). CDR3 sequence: CASSMEGGPQHF. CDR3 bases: TGTGCCAGTAGTATGGAAGGGGGACCCCAGCATTTT.

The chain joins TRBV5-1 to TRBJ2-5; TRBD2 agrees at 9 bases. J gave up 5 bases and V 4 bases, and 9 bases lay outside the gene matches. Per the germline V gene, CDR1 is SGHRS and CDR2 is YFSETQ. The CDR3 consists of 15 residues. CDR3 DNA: TGCGCCAGCAGCCCCGGAGCGGGGGGCCGGGAGACCCAGTACTTC. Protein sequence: CASSPGAGGRETQYF.

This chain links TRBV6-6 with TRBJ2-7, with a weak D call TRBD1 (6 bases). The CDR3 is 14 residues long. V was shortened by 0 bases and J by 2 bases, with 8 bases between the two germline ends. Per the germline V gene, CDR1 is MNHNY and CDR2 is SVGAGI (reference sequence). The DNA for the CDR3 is TGTGCCAGCAGTTACTCGACAGGAACCTACGAGCAGTACTTC. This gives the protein CASSYSTGTYEQYF.

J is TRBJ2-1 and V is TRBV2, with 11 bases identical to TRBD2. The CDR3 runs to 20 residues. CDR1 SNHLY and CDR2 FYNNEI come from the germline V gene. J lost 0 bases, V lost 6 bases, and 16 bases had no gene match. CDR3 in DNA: TGTGCCAGCAGCGGTTCTCTAGCGGGGGGACCCCGGAGCTCCTACAATGAGCAGTTCTTC. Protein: CASSGSLAGGPRSSYNEQFF.

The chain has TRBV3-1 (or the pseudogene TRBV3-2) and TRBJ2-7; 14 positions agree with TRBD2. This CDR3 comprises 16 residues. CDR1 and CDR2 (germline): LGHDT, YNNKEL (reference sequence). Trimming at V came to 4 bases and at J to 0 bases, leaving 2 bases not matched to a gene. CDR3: CASSRTSGGSSYEQYF. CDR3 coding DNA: TGTGCCAGCAGCCGGACTAGCGGGGGGTCCTCCTACGAGCAGTACTTC.

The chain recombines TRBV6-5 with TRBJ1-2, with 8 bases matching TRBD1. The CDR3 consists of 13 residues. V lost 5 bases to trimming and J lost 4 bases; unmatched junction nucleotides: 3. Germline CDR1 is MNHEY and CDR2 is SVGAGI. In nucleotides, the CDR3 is TGTGCCAGCAGTCAACAGGGGGTCTATGGCTACACCTTC. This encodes CASSQQGVYGYTF.

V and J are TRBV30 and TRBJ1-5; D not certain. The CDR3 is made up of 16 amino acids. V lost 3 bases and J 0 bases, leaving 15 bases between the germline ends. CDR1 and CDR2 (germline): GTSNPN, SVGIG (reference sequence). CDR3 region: CAWSARGEGSNQPQHF. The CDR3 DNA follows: TGTGCCTGGAGCGCCCGTGGGGAGGGTAGCAATCAGCCCCAGCATTTT.

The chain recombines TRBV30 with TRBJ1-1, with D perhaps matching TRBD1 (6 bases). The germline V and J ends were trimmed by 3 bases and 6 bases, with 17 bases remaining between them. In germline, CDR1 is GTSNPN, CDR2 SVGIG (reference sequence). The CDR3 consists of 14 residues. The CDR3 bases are TGTGCCTGGAGAAGGGGCAGGGGAGTAGCTGAAGCTTTCTTT. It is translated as CAWRRGRGVAEAFF.